The rows below give T cell receptor beta chains drawn from one sample of a study of blood T cell repertoires in COVID-19. Assay: immunoSEQ multiplex PCR; the TCRdb copy retains only in-frame clones and omits some. The sample contains about 210,000 clones, around four fifths of which appear only once. The sequenced material came from PBMCs or T cells enriched from blood (not recorded which). The source is a middle-aged man who had recovered from COVID-19. Each CDR3 is given with its conserved first and last residue. The D gene is left open where the match is weak. Not all rows give a size; the values are once, few, many and, for expanded clones, a class.

D: TRBD2; size: -; V: TRBV6-2/TRBV6-3; J: TRBJ2-1; DNA: TGTGCCAGCAGTTTTAGCGGGAGAACCTACAATGAGCAGTTCTTC; CDR3: CASSFSGRTYNEQFF
D: -; size: -; V: TRBV5-1; J: TRBJ2-3; DNA: TGCGCCAGCAGCTTGGGACAGAACACAGATACGCAGTATTTT; CDR3: CASSLGQNTDTQYF
D: -; size: -; V: TRBV28; J: TRBJ2-1; DNA: TGTGCCAGCAGTTCGTCCAGCTCCTACAATGAGCAGTTCTTC; CDR3: CASSSSSSYNEQFF
D: TRBD1; size: -; V: TRBV5-1; J: TRBJ2-3; DNA: TGCGCCACACGACAGGGAAGCACAGATACGCAGTATTTT; CDR3: CATRQGSTDTQYF
D: TRBD1; size: -; V: TRBV5-1; J: TRBJ1-1; DNA: TGCGCCAGCAGCTCCGGAGGACAGGGCCCCACTGAAGCTTTCTTT; CDR3: CASSSGGQGPTEAFF
D: -; size: few; V: TRBV5-8; J: TRBJ1-1; DNA: TGTGCCAGCAGCTTGGGGGTTTTAAGGACAGTTAACACTGAAGCTTTCTTT; CDR3: CASSLGVLRTVNTEAFF
D: TRBD1; size: -; V: TRBV6-5; J: TRBJ2-1; DNA: TGTGCCAGCAGATACGACAGGGGGCCGGGCAATGAGCAGTTCTTC; CDR3: CASRYDRGPGNEQFF
D: TRBD1; size: -; V: TRBV30; J: TRBJ1-5; DNA: TGTGCCTGGAGCGGGGGGCGGACAGGGCTTCCCATTCAGCCCCAGCATTTT; CDR3: CAWSGGRTGLPIQPQHF
D: TRBD2; size: -; V: TRBV9; J: TRBJ2-7; DNA: TGTGCCAGCAGCCCCGGGACTAGTGGGCACGAGCAGTACTTC; CDR3: CASSPGTSGHEQYF
D: -; size: -; V: TRBV9; J: TRBJ1-1; DNA: TGTGCCAGCAGCGTAGCGGGTTCGGCTGAAGCTTTCTTT; CDR3: CASSVAGSAEAFF
D: TRBD1; size: -; V: TRBV2; J: TRBJ1-1; DNA: TGTGCCAGCAAGGACAGGGAGAACACTGAAGCTTTCTTT; CDR3: CASKDRENTEAFF
D: -; size: -; V: TRBV7-6; J: TRBJ2-2; DNA: TGTGCCAGCAGCCCCGGGTCTTGGGTCGCCGGGGAGCTGTTTTTT; CDR3: CASSPGSWVAGELFF
D: -; size: -; V: TRBV9; J: TRBJ2-2; DNA: TGTGCCAGCAGCCCCAGGGTTAACACCGGGGAGCTGTTTTTT; CDR3: CASSPRVNTGELFF
D: -; size: -; V: TRBV19; J: TRBJ1-2; DNA: TGTGCCAGTAGTATCTCAGGGGTCTATGGCTACACCTTC; CDR3: CASSISGVYGYTF
D: -; size: -; V: TRBV7-9; J: TRBJ1-4; DNA: TGTGCCAGCAGCTTTTGGAAAGGAGCAACTAATGAAAAACTGTTTTTT; CDR3: CASSFWKGATNEKLFF
D: TRBD1; size: -; V: TRBV6-1; J: TRBJ1-2; DNA: TGTGCCAGCAGTGATCAGGGGGCGAACTATGGCTACACCTTC; CDR3: CASSDQGANYGYTF
D: -; size: -; V: TRBV10-3; J: TRBJ2-1; DNA: TGTGCCATCAGTGGGGCCAATGAGCAGTTCTTC; CDR3: CAISGANEQFF
D: -; size: -; V: TRBV19; J: TRBJ1-6; DNA: TGTGCCAGTAGTGCCAGGGTCGGAAATTCACCCCTCCACTTT; CDR3: CASSARVGNSPLHF
D: -; size: once; V: TRBV11-1; J: TRBJ2-2; DNA: TGTGCCAGCAGCGCCAGAAACAGGGACACCGGGGAGCTGTTTTTT; CDR3: CASSARNRDTGELFF
D: -; size: -; V: TRBV18; J: TRBJ1-2; DNA: TGTGCCAGCTCACCACCTGGAGACCTCTATGGCTACACCTTC; CDR3: CASSPPGDLYGYTF
D: -; size: few; V: TRBV27; J: TRBJ2-1; DNA: TGTGCCAGCAGTCCCTGGGAGGGGGAGTCCTACAATGAGCAGTTCTTC; CDR3: CASSPWEGESYNEQFF
D: TRBD1; size: -; V: TRBV7-9; J: TRBJ1-5; DNA: TGTGCCAGCAGCTTAGCAGGGGGCGAACAACAGCCCCAGCATTTT; CDR3: CASSLAGGEQQPQHF
D: TRBD1; size: -; V: TRBV4-1; J: TRBJ1-5; DNA: TGCGCCAGCAGCCAAGGGGACAGGGGTGGTAATCAGCCCCAGCATTTT; CDR3: CASSQGDRGGNQPQHF
D: -; size: -; V: TRBV7-9; J: TRBJ1-3; DNA: TGTGCCAGCAGCGCATTACAAAGCTCTGGAAACACCATATATTTT; CDR3: CASSALQSSGNTIYF
D: -; size: -; V: TRBV28; J: TRBJ2-5; DNA: TGTGCCAGCAGTTTCCCAAAGACAATTACGTACCAAGAGACCCAGTACTTC; CDR3: CASSFPKTITYQETQYF
D: -; size: -; V: TRBV2; J: TRBJ2-2; DNA: TGTGCCAGCACCTTACAGAGGAACACCGGGGAGCTGTTTTTT; CDR3: CASTLQRNTGELFF
D: -; size: once; V: TRBV11-2; J: TRBJ1-3; DNA: TGTGCCAGCAGCCATAAAGGGGTGAGCTCTGGAAACACCATATATTTT; CDR3: CASSHKGVSSGNTIYF
D: -; size: -; V: TRBV7-2; J: TRBJ2-5; DNA: TGTGCCAGCAGCTTAGGGCCCCTGGGCAGGCAAGAGACCCAGTACTTC; CDR3: CASSLGPLGRQETQYF